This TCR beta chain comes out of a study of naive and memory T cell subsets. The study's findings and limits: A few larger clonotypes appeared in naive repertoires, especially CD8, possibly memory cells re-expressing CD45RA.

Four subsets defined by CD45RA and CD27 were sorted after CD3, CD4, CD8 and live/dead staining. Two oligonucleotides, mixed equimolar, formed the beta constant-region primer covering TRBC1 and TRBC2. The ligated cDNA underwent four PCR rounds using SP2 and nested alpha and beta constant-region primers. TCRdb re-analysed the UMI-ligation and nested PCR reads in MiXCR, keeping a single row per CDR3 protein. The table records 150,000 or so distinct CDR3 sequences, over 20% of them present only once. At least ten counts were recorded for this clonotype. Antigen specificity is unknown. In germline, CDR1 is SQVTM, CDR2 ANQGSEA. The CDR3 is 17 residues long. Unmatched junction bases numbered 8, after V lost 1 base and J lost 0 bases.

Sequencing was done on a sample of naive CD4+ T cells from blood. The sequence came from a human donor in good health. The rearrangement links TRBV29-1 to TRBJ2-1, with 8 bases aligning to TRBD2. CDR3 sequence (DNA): TGCAGCGTTGAAGTTGCGGGAGGACCTCACTCCTACAATGAGCAGTTCTTC. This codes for CSVEVAGGPHSYNEQFF.